Listed below are T cell receptor beta chains from one sample, sequenced in a study of memory CD4+ T cells and cytomegalovirus serostatus. The protocol was immunoSEQ multiplex PCR, while the TCRdb copy is restricted to in-frame clones and leaves out a portion. This sample carries about 75,000 clones, 75% to 85% of them seen once, and the ten largest clones take around 2.6%. The sequencing sample was made of memory CD4+ T cells from blood. The receptors derive from an adult in good health and CMV-seropositive. CDR3s include the opening cysteine and the closing phenylalanine or tryptophan. The D gene is left open where the match is weak. Clone size, where shown, is once, few, many, or a class for clones that have expanded.

V gene	D gene	J gene	clone size	CDR3 protein	CDR3 DNA
TRBV11-2	TRBD1	TRBJ1-3	once	CASSSRDRGRVNTIYF	TGTGCCAGCAGCTCCCGGGACAGGGGGCGGGTAAACACCATATATTTT
TRBV11-3	TRBD1	TRBJ1-2	.	CASSSGTGGYYGYTF	TGTGCCAGCAGCTCTGGGACAGGGGGCTACTATGGCTACACCTTC
TRBV6-5	TRBD2	TRBJ2-7	.	CASRGSGGSYEQYF	TGTGCCAGCAGGGGTAGCGGGGGCTCCTACGAGCAGTACTTC
TRBV27	TRBD1	TRBJ1-1	.	CASSLSWTGNRGGEAFF	TGTGCCAGCAGTTTATCCTGGACAGGTAACCGCGGGGGTGAAGCTTTCTTT
TRBV7-2	TRBD2	TRBJ2-2	.	CASTSGGLAGGTAGELFF	TGTGCCAGCACCTCCGGGGGGCTAGCGGGAGGGACGGCCGGGGAGCTGTTTTTT
TRBV7-9	.	TRBJ2-3	.	CASSLRAKGVRTDTQYF	TGTGCCAGCAGCTTACGGGCCAAGGGAGTTCGCACAGATACGCAGTATTTT
TRBV7-9	.	TRBJ2-1	.	CASTPRGMYNEQFF	TGTGCCAGCACCCCTCGGGGGATGTACAATGAGCAGTTCTTC
TRBV5-1	.	TRBJ1-5	.	CASSPGAVQGQPQHF	TGCGCCAGCAGCCCCGGCGCGGTCCAGGGACAGCCCCAGCATTTT
TRBV4-1	.	TRBJ1-1	few	CASSQGVPLVNTEAFF	TGCGCCAGCAGCCAAGGGGTCCCTTTAGTTAACACTGAAGCTTTCTTT
TRBV28	TRBD2	TRBJ2-5	.	CASSFPLGLAERSTQYF	TGTGCCAGCAGTTTTCCCTTAGGGCTAGCGGAAAGATCGACCCAGTACTTC
TRBV4-1	TRBD1	TRBJ1-4	once	CASSQDLVRQGAGKLFF	TGCGCCAGCAGCCAAGATCTTGTGAGACAGGGCGCGGGAAAACTGTTTTTT
TRBV7-2	.	TRBJ1-2	.	CASSYDGGADGYTF	TGTGCCAGCAGCTATGACGGGGGCGCCGATGGCTACACCTTC
TRBV2	.	TRBJ2-1	.	CASSRYGDEQFF	TGTGCCAGCAGCAGATACGGGGATGAGCAGTTCTTC